The clone carrying this T cell receptor beta chain came up a few times. Some clones are missing from TCRdb's copy, which holds only in-frame ones; the method was immunoSEQ multiplex PCR. This sample has almost 300,000 clones; around 84% occur once, and the top ten carry over 1%. This entry comes from a study of blood T cell repertoires in COVID-19. Sequencing input: peripheral blood. The clonotype was recovered from a man aged 65 to 79 with acute or convalescent COVID-19.

CDR3 protein: CASQDSFLSGYTF. The CDR3, as DNA: TGTGCCAGTCAAGACAGCTTCCTATCCGGCTACACCTTC. The rearrangement joins TRBV28 to TRBJ1-2; tentative D call: TRBD1 (5 bases). The V end lost 9 bases, the J end lost 8 bases, and 19 bases lay between the germline ends. CDR1 and CDR2 (germline): MDHEN, SYDVKM. This CDR3 region has 13 residues.